One and the same sample provided the 14 T cell receptor beta chains below, sequenced in a study of shared T cell receptors in the human thymus. Here immunoSEQ multiplex PCR was the method, and the copy in TCRdb shows in-frame clones only, minus some. The sample lists about 380,000 clones, approximately 95% occurring once. Sequencing was carried out using thymocytes. These receptors all stem from a human donor.

J is TRBJ1-1 and V is TRBV11-2; a weak D match, TRBD1 (5 bases). Trimming took 7 bases from V and 1 from J, leaving 13 bases between them. CDR1 and CDR2 from the germline V gene are SGHAT and FQNNGV. The CDR3 length is 14 residues. CDR3 nucleotide sequence: TGTGCCAGCACGGATTCGACAGCGAACACTGAAGCTTTCTTT. It yields the protein CASTDSTANTEAFF.

The V and J genes are TRBV18 and TRBJ2-1; 8 bases map to TRBD2. Per germline, CDR1 KGHSH and CDR2 LQKENI. V trimming: 0 bases; J trimming: 7 bases; junction bases outside the gene matches: 2. This CDR3 spans 14 amino acids. CDR3 sequence (DNA): TGTGCCAGCTCACCACCTAGCGGGAAGAATGAGCAGTTCTTC. Translating it yields CASSPPSGKNEQFF. The variable domain in full, with the rest retrieved from reference TRBV18 and TRBJ2-1, is NAGVMQNPRHLVRRRGQEARLRCSPMKGHSHVYWYRQLPEEGLKFMVYLQKENIIDESGMPKERFSAEFPKEGPSILRIQQVVRGDSAAYFCASSPPSGKNEQFFGPGTRLTVL.

The chain couples TRBV28 to TRBJ1-4; the D gene is possibly TRBD1 (5 bases). V gave up 7 bases and J gave up 2 bases, with 14 bases separating them. This CDR3 region has 15 residues. The germline V gene has CDR1 MDHEN and CDR2 SYDVKM. The CDR3 DNA reads TGTGCCAGCATTGACAGAAAGAGGACTAATGAAAAACTGTTTTTT. It codes for CASIDRKRTNEKLFF.

This sequence joins TRBV15 and TRBJ2-5, with D unclear. The germline V and J ends were trimmed by 0 bases and 1 base, with 15 bases remaining between them. Germline V lookup: CDR1 LNHNV, CDR2 YYDKDF (reference sequence). The CDR3 has 17 amino acids. As DNA, the CDR3 is TGTGCCACCAGCAGAGATCTTCCGGCAGCTACCCAAGAGACCCAGTACTTC. This gives the protein CATSRDLPAATQETQYF.

The CDR3 here is CASSQGGGRSSTGELFF. The CDR3 DNA reads as TGCGCCAGCAGCCAAGGCGGCGGGAGGTCCTCCACCGGGGAGCTGTTTTTT. The gene calls are TRBV4-3 and TRBJ2-2; 8 bases agree with TRBD2. CDR1 and CDR2 from the germline V gene are LGHNA and YSLEER. After removal of 1 base from V and 4 bases from J, the junction contained 8 bases not matched to a gene. The CDR3 length is 17 residues.

This clone occurred once. The CDR3 sequence: CASSVVGGRSNEQFF. The CDR3 nucleotides read TGTGCCAGCAGCGTAGTTGGCGGGAGAAGCAATGAGCAGTTCTTC. V gene TRBV9 combines with J gene TRBJ2-1; 7 bases match TRBD2. Germline trimming cut 0 bases from V and 6 bases from J; bases unmatched to any gene: 6. Germline V gene lookup returns CDR1 SGDLS and CDR2 YYNGEE. There are 15 residues in the CDR3.

The chain couples TRBV29-1 to TRBJ1-3; maybe TRBD1 (6 bases). Trimming took 7 bases from V and 7 from J, leaving 17 bases between them. Looked up from germline, CDR1 is SQVTM and CDR2 is ANQGSEA. This CDR3 is built from 13 residues. The CDR3 bases are TGCAGCGCTCAGGGTCAAAGGGGGAACACCATATATTTT. Protein sequence: CSAQGQRGNTIYF.

This clone was observed a few times. The rearrangement joins TRBV7-3 to TRBJ2-3, with a possible D match to TRBD1 (6 bases). Germline-derived CDR1 and CDR2 are SGHTA and FQGTGA. The CDR3 totals 13 residues. V was shortened by 4 bases and J by 4 bases, with 9 bases between the two germline ends. The CDR3 DNA reads TGTGCCAGCAGCTATCGACAGGCAGATACGCAGTATTTT. Translation: CASSYRQADTQYF.

The rearrangement uses TRBV4-1 and TRBJ1-1; 8 nucleotides match TRBD1. The ends lost 3 bases at V and 10 bases at J; junction bases unmatched: 7. The CDR3 consists of 13 residues. The germline gives CDR1 MGHRA, CDR2 YSYEKL. For the CDR3, the DNA is TGCGCCAGCAGCCACTACAGGGGGTCGCGAGCTTTCTTT. This gives the protein CASSHYRGSRAFF.

This clone occurred once. The genes are TRBV13 and TRBJ2-3; D gene ambiguous. Trimming took 6 bases from V and 4 from J, leaving 5 bases between them. This CDR3 has 11 amino acids. Germline V gives CDR1 PRHDT, CDR2 FYEKMQ (reference sequence). The CDR3 nucleotides are TGTGCCAGCAGAGAAGCAGATACGCAGTATTTT. It codes for CASREADTQYF.

The chain has TRBV6-6 and TRBJ1-2; no definite D call. The CDR3 loop spans 15 amino acids. Trimming took off 6 bases at V and 3 bases at J, with 17 bases between the two ends. Germline CDR1 MNHNY, CDR2 SVGAGI (reference sequence). As DNA, the CDR3 is TGTGCCAGCAGAATATTAAACGACGGGGACTATGGCTACACCTTC. Protein product: CASRILNDGDYGYTF.

The chain is built from TRBV4-3 and TRBJ2-3, with TRBD1 matching over 10 bases. This CDR3 is 17 amino acids long. With V trimmed by 3 bases and J by 1 base, 7 bases remained unmatched. Germline CDR1 reads LGHNA; CDR2 reads YSLEER. CDR3 sequence: CASSHARTGGCTDTQYF. In nucleotides, the CDR3 is TGCGCCAGCAGCCACGCCCGGACAGGGGGATGCACAGATACGCAGTATTTT.

This chain joins TRBV28 and TRBJ2-7, with D perhaps matching TRBD1 (6 bases). Trimming removed 8 bases from V and 4 bases from J, with 18 bases in between. Germline CDR1 is MDHEN and CDR2 is SYDVKM. This CDR3 comprises 14 residues. The CDR3 DNA follows: TGTGCCAGCTCGCGCGTGGGGGCTGGGTACGAGCAGTACTTC. Residues: CASSRVGAGYEQYF. Together with reference TRBV28 and TRBJ2-7, the CDR3 gives the full variable domain: DVKVTQSSRYLVKRTGEKVFLECVQDMDHENMFWYRQDPGLGLRLIYFSYDVKMKEKGDIPEGYSVSREKKERFSLILESASTNQTSMYLCASSRVGAGYEQYFGPGTRLTVT.

V usage is TRBV28 and J usage is TRBJ2-1, with D maybe TRBD2 (6 bases). CDR1 and CDR2 (germline): MDHEN, SYDVKM. V lost 3 bases to trimming and J lost 11 bases, with 23 bases between them. The CDR3 is 16 amino acids. In DNA, the CDR3 is TGTGCCAGCAGTTTGGGGGACTTTACCTCCGCGCTCCAGCAGTTCTTC. This sequence encodes CASSLGDFTSALQQFF.